A selection of T cell receptor beta chains follows, all from one sample in a study of blood T cell repertoires in COVID-19. Produced via immunoSEQ multiplex PCR; TCRdb's table is partial and in-frame only. The sample carries some 96,000 clones, approximately 90% recorded once. Source material: peripheral blood. All receptors come from a man aged 55 to 70 with acute or convalescent COVID-19. Each CDR3 is given with its conserved first and last residue. The order of the fields is J gene, CDR3 length, V gene, D gene, CDR3 protein, CDR3 DNA. D genes are given only for firm matches.

TRBJ1-2,12,TRBV5-1,NA,CASSFSGDGYTF,TGCGCCAGCAGCTTCTCAGGGGATGGCTACACCTTC
TRBJ1-1,13,TRBV6-5,NA,CASSYSKGRGAFF,TGTGCCAGCAGTTACTCTAAGGGGCGTGGAGCTTTCTTT
TRBJ1-6,14,TRBV7-2,NA,CASSLGGNHSPLHF,TGTGCCAGCAGCTTAGGAGGTAACCATTCACCCCTCCACTTT
TRBJ1-1,17,TRBV7-2,NA,CASSLVQGGRMNTEAFF,TGTGCCAGCAGCTTAGTTCAGGGAGGGCGCATGAACACTGAAGCTTTCTTT
TRBJ1-1,15,TRBV19,NA,CASSILGGGDTEAFF,TGTGCCAGTAGTATTCTCGGGGGAGGAGACACTGAAGCTTTCTTT
TRBJ1-6,15,TRBV25-1,NA,CASSAKYLDNSPLHF,TGTGCCAGCAGTGCTAAGTATTTGGATAATTCACCCCTCCACTTT
TRBJ2-3,14,TRBV6-5,TRBD2,CASSIPSGVGTQYF,TGTGCCAGCAGTATCCCTAGCGGGGTTGGTACGCAGTATTTT
TRBJ1-1,13,TRBV5-1,NA,CASSLAGVTEAFF,TGCGCCAGCAGTCTTGCGGGGGTTACTGAAGCTTTCTTT
TRBJ2-5,14,TRBV5-6,TRBD2,CASSRTSGQETQYF,TGTGCCAGCAGCCGGACTAGCGGCCAAGAGACCCAGTACTTC
TRBJ1-1,15,TRBV23-1,TRBD1,CASSPGRGFCTEAFF,TGCGCCAGCAGTCCAGGCAGGGGGTTTTGCACTGAAGCTTTCTTT